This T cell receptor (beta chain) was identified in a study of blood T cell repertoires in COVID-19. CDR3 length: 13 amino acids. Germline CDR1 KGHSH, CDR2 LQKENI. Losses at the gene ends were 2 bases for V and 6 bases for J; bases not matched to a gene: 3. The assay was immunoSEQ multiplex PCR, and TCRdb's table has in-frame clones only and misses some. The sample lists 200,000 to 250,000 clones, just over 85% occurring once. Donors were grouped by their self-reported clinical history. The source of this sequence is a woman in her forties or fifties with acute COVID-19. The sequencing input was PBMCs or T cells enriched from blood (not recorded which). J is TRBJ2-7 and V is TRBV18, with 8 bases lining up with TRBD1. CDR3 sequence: CASSPDRGVEQYF. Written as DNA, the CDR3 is TGTGCCAGCTCACCAGACAGGGGTGTCGAGCAGTACTTC. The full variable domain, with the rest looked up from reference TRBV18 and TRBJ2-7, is NAGVMQNPRHLVRRRGQEARLRCSPMKGHSHVYWYRQLPEEGLKFMVYLQKENIIDESGMPKERFSAEFPKEGPSILRIQQVVRGDSAAYFCASSPDRGVEQYFGPGTRLTVT.